The source of this T cell receptor (beta chain) is a study of blood T cell repertoires in COVID-19. Study-level information: Acute and convalescent COVID-19 specimens originated in the United States, Italy and Spain. PBMCs, B-cell-depleted T cells, or T cells provided the cDNA or gDNA that made up the material.

Those who participated ranged in age from about 18 to 89 years and resided in 24 US areas. Each participant's cohort was designated according to participant-reported clinical history. V was clipped by 8 bases and J by 5 bases; unmatched bases: 4. The CDR3 extends over 13 amino acids. Germline CDR1 reads SEHNR; CDR2 reads FQNEAQ (reference sequence). Clones were read by immunoSEQ multiplex PCR, and TCRdb kept only the in-frame ones, dropping some. The table lists roughly 200,000 clones, 80% to 90% of them singletons, with about 3.8% in the top ten. The sample consisted of PBMCs or T cells enriched from blood (not recorded which). This clonotype was sampled from a woman aged 40 to 50 with acute COVID-19. The chain joins TRBV7-9 to TRBJ2-2, with TRBD1 identical over 8 bases. The chain's CDR3 is CASRTGLTGELFF. The CDR3 DNA sequence: TGTGCCAGCCGGACAGGGCTAACCGGGGAGCTGTTTTTT.